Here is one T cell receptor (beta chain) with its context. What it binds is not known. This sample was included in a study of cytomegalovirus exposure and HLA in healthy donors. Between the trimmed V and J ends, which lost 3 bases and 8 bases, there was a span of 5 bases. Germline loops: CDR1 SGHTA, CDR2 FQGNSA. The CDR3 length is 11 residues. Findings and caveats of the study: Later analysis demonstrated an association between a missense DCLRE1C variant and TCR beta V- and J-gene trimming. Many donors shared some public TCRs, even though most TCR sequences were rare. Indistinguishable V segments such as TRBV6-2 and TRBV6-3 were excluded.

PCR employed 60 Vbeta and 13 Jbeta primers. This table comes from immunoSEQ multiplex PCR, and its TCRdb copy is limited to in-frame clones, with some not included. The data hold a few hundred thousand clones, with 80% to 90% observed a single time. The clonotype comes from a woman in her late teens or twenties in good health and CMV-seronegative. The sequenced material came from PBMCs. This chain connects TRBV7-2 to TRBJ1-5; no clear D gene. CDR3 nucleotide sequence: TGTGCCAGCAGCTTGGGAGAGCCCCAGCATTTT. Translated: CASSLGEPQHF. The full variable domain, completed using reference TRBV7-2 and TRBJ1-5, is GAGVSQSPSNKVTEKGKDVELRCDPISGHTALYWYRQSLGQGLEFLIYFQGNSAPDKSGLPSDRFSAERTGGSVSTLTIQRTQQEDSAVYLCASSLGEPQHFGDGTRLSIL.